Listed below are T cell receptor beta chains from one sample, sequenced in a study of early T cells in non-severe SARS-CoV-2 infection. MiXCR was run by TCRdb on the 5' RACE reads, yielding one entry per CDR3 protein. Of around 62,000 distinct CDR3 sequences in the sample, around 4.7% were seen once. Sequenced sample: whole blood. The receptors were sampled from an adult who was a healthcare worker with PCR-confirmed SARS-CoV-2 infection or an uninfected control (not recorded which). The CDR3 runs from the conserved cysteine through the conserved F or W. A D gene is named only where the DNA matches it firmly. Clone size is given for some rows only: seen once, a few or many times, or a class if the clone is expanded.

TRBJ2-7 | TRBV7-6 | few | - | CASSLAAGTYEQYF | TGTGCCAGCAGCTTAGCGGCAGGGACCTACGAGCAGTACTTC
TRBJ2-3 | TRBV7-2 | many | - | CASSPTTDTQYF | TGTGCCAGCAGCCCCACCACAGATACGCAGTATTTT
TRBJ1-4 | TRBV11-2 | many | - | CASSLAGLTNEKLFF | TGTGCCAGCAGCTTAGCGGGGTTAACTAATGAAAAACTGTTTTTT
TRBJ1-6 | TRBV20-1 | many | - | CSASPGINSPLHF | TGCAGTGCTAGTCCAGGGATTAATTCACCCCTCCACTTT
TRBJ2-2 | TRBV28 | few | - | CASRTGTATGELFF | TGTGCCAGCAGGACAGGTACCGCAACCGGGGAGCTGTTTTTT
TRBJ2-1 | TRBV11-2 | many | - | CASSAWDNEQFF | TGTGCCAGCAGCGCCTGGGACAATGAGCAGTTCTTC
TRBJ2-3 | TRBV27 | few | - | CASSLEGILTDTQYF | TGTGCCAGCAGTTTAGAGGGAATCCTGACAGATACGCAGTATTTT
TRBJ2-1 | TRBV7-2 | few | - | CASSLGGSRTHNEQFF | TGTGCCAGCAGCTTAGGCGGTAGCAGGACCCACAATGAGCAGTTCTTC
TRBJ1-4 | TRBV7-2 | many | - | CASSLQGRGEKLFF | TGTGCCAGCAGCTTACAGGGGCGCGGTGAAAAACTGTTTTTT
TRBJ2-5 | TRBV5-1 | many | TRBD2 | CASSSWTSGEQETQYF | TGCGCCAGCAGCTCCTGGACTAGCGGGGAGCAAGAGACCCAGTACTTC
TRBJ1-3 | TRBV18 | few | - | CASSPPFEGPGNTIYF | TGTGCCAGCTCACCACCCTTCGAGGGGCCTGGAAACACCATATATTTT
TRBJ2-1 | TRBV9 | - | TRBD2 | CASSPLAGDNNEQFF | TGTGCCAGCAGCCCACTAGCGGGGGATAACAATGAGCAGTTCTTC
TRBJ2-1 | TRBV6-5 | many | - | CASSFSRGSYNEQFF | TGTGCCAGCAGTTTCTCGAGGGGCTCCTACAATGAGCAGTTCTTC
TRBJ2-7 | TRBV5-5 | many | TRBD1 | CASSPWTGDYEQYF | TGTGCCAGCAGCCCCTGGACAGGGGACTACGAGCAGTACTTC
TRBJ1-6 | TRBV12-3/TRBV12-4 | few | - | CASSWGPTSSYNSPLHF | TGTGCCAGCAGTTGGGGCCCCACTAGCTCCTATAATTCACCCCTCCACTTT
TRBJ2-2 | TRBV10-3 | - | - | CAISESGPNTGELFF | TGTGCCATCAGTGAGTCGGGGCCCAACACCGGGGAGCTGTTTTTT
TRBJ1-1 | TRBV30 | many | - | CAWSVSGQPNTEAFF | TGTGCCTGGAGTGTAAGTGGACAGCCCAACACTGAAGCTTTCTTT
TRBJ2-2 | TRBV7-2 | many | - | CASSPADPNTGELFF | TGTGCCAGCAGCCCAGCCGACCCCAACACCGGGGAGCTGTTTTTT
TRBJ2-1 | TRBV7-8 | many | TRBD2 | CASRRLAGGYNEQFF | TGTGCCAGCAGACGACTAGCGGGAGGCTACAATGAGCAGTTCTTC
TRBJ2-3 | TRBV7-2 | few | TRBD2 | CASSLLAEWGTDTQYF | TGTGCCAGCAGCTTACTAGCGGAGTGGGGCACAGATACGCAGTATTTT
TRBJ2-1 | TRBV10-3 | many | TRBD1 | CAIMPDRGESSYNEQFF | TGTGCCATCATGCCGGACAGGGGAGAGAGCTCCTACAATGAGCAGTTCTTC
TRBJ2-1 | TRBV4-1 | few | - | CASSQAEGVISYNEQFF | TGCGCCAGCAGCCAAGCGGAAGGGGTAATTTCCTACAATGAGCAGTTCTTC
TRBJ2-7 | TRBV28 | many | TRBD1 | CASSNRGPSSYEQYF | TGTGCCAGCAGTAATAGGGGGCCAAGCTCCTACGAGCAGTACTTC
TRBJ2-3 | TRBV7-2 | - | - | CASSLSDYQTDTQYF | TGTGCCAGCAGCTTATCGGACTACCAAACAGATACGCAGTATTTT
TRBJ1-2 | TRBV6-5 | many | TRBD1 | CASSRQGKSGTYGYTF | TGTGCCAGCAGTCGACAGGGGAAGTCCGGGACCTATGGCTACACCTTC
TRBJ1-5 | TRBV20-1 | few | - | CSARTGNQPQHF | TGCAGTGCAAGGACAGGCAATCAGCCCCAGCATTTT
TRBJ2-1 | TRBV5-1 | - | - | CASWNPDFRNEQFF | TGCGCCAGCTGGAACCCGGACTTTCGCAATGAGCAGTTCTTC
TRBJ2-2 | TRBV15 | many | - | CATSSPGHLNTGELFF | TGTGCCACCAGCAGTCCGGGACACCTGAACACCGGGGAGCTGTTTTTT